These T cell receptor beta chains were read from a single sample in a study of cytomegalovirus exposure and HLA in healthy donors. Data came from immunoSEQ multiplex PCR; TCRdb stores just in-frame clones and leaves some out. The sample includes some 88,000 clones, about 63% seen only once; the top ten take roughly 6.3%. Sequenced: PBMCs. Every receptor here comes from a woman aged 30 to 39 in good health and CMV-seronegative. CDR3s include the opening cysteine and the closing phenylalanine or tryptophan. A D gene is named only where the DNA matches it firmly. A row's size may be missing; if present it is once, few, many or a size class.

size,J,D,V,CDR3,DNA
.,TRBJ1-1,TRBD1,TRBV5-1,CASSSLGQGRTEAFF,TGCGCCAGCAGCTCCCTTGGACAGGGCAGGACTGAAGCTTTCTTT
.,TRBJ1-5,.,TRBV19,CASSIERNQPQHF,TGTGCCAGTAGTATAGAGAGAAATCAGCCCCAGCATTTT
few,TRBJ1-1,TRBD1,TRBV7-9,CASSLVGQGAEAFF,TGTGCCAGCAGCTTAGTCGGGCAGGGGGCTGAAGCTTTCTTT
.,TRBJ2-7,.,TRBV6-5,CASSYIGRLEGEQYF,TGTGCCAGCAGTTACATAGGCCGACTAGAAGGCGAGCAGTACTTC
.,TRBJ2-5,.,TRBV28,CASSFGGLVQETQYF,TGTGCCAGCAGTTTTGGGGGACTTGTACAAGAGACCCAGTACTTC
.,TRBJ1-2,TRBD1,TRBV27,CASSFRTGTGYTF,TGTGCCAGCAGTTTCCGGACAGGGACCGGCTACACCTTC
.,TRBJ1-1,.,TRBV4-1,CASSQGAGSNTEAFF,TGCGCCAGCAGCCAAGGTGCAGGGTCGAACACTGAAGCTTTCTTT
.,TRBJ2-7,TRBD2,TRBV5-1,CASSLDNSGAYEQYF,TGCGCCAGCAGCTTGGATAATAGCGGGGCCTACGAGCAGTACTTC
few,TRBJ1-2,.,TRBV7-3,CASSLTRGDGYTF,TGTGCCAGCAGCTTAACCCGGGGGGACGGCTACACCTTC
.,TRBJ2-3,TRBD1,TRBV5-8,CASSYHSGTGKTDTQYF,TGTGCCAGCAGCTATCACTCCGGGACAGGGAAAACAGATACGCAGTATTTT
.,TRBJ1-3,.,TRBV7-9,CASSLTGIPGNTIYF,TGTGCCAGCAGCTTGACAGGTATCCCTGGAAACACCATATATTTT
.,TRBJ1-3,.,TRBV6-5,CASSYSKQDSGNTIYF,TGTGCCAGCAGTTACTCGAAGCAGGACTCTGGAAACACCATATATTTT
few,TRBJ2-3,.,TRBV4-1,CASSQDRPGDTQYF,TGCGCCAGCAGCCAAGATCGCCCCGGGGATACGCAGTATTTT
.,TRBJ1-2,TRBD1,TRBV10-3,CAISPGQGILGYTF,TGTGCCATCAGCCCGGGACAGGGGATATTAGGCTACACCTTC
.,TRBJ2-7,TRBD1,TRBV2,CASSESRGNEQYF,TGTGCCAGCAGTGAATCCAGGGGGAACGAGCAGTACTTC
.,TRBJ2-2,TRBD1,TRBV5-6,CASSWDRRTTGELFF,TGTGCCAGCAGCTGGGACAGACGGACCACCGGGGAGCTGTTTTTT
once,TRBJ2-3,TRBD2,TRBV28,CASSFPGLAVTDTQYF,TGTGCCAGCAGTTTCCCGGGACTAGCGGTGACAGATACGCAGTATTTT
few,TRBJ1-2,.,TRBV6-4,CASSQDGATRGYGYTF,TGTGCCAGCAGTCAAGATGGGGCAACAAGGGGCTATGGCTACACCTTC